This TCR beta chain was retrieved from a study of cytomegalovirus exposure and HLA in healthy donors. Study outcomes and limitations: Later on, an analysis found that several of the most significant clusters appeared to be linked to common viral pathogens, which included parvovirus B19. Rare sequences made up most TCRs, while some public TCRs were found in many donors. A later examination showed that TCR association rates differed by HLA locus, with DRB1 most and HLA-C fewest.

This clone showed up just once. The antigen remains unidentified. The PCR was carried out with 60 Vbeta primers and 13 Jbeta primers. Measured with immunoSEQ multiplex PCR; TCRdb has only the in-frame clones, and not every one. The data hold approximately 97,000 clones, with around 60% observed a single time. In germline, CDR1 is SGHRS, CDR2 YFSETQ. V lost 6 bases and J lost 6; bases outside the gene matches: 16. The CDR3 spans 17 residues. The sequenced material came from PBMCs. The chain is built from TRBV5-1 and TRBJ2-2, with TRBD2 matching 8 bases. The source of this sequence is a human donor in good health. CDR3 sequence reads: CASTPSSGGSSAGELFF. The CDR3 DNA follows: TGCGCCAGCACCCCTTCCTCGGGAGGGTCTTCGGCCGGGGAGCTGTTTTTT.